This T cell receptor (beta chain) was sequenced in a study of blood T cell repertoires in COVID-19. Study information: Spain, Italy and the United States supplied samples that represented acute and convalescent COVID-19. Sources were T cells, B-cell-depleted T cells, or PBMCs; the material itself was cDNA or gDNA.

The CDR3 extends over 17 amino acids. Original data processing: By means of reference gene primer amplification, nucleated cell counts were estimated. Generated by immunoSEQ multiplex PCR, the TCRdb table keeps only in-frame clones and is missing some. The DNA gave D and trimming, while V, J and clone size come from that table. The sample contains some 30,000 clones, around 90% of which appear only once. This chain connects TRBV21-1 to TRBJ2-1; whether TRBD2, the table's D call, matches the DNA was not checked. TRBV21-1 is designated a pseudogene. Sequenced input: peripheral blood. This clonotype was obtained from a man over 45 with active or convalescent COVID-19. This CDR3 reads CASSKRGGTRTYNEQFF. The CDR3 coding sequence is TGTGCCAGCAGCAAAAGGGGCGGGACCAGAACCTACAATGAGCAGTTCTTC.